Presented here are 29 T cell receptor beta chains from one specimen sequenced in a study of human T cells and chemical hapten exposure. Time point described: patch test 1, 2 weeks after DPC sensitization. As to treatment: therapeutic diphenylcyclopropenone sensitization with weekly scalp DPC. Each CDR3 protein is one row after TCRdb ran MiXCR on the RACE reads. The table includes 300,000 to 400,000 distinct CDR3 sequences, approximately 6.3% detected once. The specimen comprised whole blood, sampled in connection with sensitization to the hapten diphenylcyclopropenone (DPC). The receptors were sampled from a young woman with alopecia areata. Some clones in this sample may be carry-over from other donors' samples.

The CDR3 DNA reads TGCGCCAGCAGCCAAGCTCCAGGGGGCTCTGGGGGCTACACCTTC. Translation: CASSQAPGGSGGYTF. The chain has TRBV4-1 and TRBJ1-2; TRBD1 aligns across 8 bases. The CDR3 covers 15 residues. Trimming at V came to 1 base and at J to 8 bases, leaving 9 bases not matched to a gene. Germline assignment: CDR1 MGHRA and CDR2 YSYEKL.

The V gene is TRBV7-2, the J gene TRBJ2-1, with D possibly TRBD1 on 5 matching bases. The CDR3 runs to 12 residues. Germline lookup yields CDR1 SGHTA and CDR2 FQGNSA. Between the trimmed V and J ends, which lost 3 bases and 9 bases, there was a span of 9 bases. The CDR3 DNA sequence: TGTGCCAGCAGCTTCGGACATCGTGAGCAGTTCTTC. This translates into CASSFGHREQFF.

The V and J genes are TRBV28 and TRBJ1-1; a weak D match, TRBD1 (6 bases). The CDR3 contains 14 residues. The germline CDR1 and CDR2 sequences are MDHEN and SYDVKM. V was shortened by 3 bases and J by 4 bases, with 12 bases between the two germline ends. The CDR3 region is CASSLTGWSTEAFF. Written as DNA, the CDR3 is TGTGCCAGCAGTTTGACAGGATGGAGCACTGAAGCTTTCTTT.

The rearrangement links TRBV6-2 or TRBV6-3 to TRBJ2-5, with 7 bases that match TRBD1. J lost 5 bases, V lost 5 bases, and 8 bases had no gene match. Germline V lookup: CDR1 MNHEY, CDR2 SVGEGT. This CDR3 region has 14 residues. The CDR3 reads CASSRQGDLETQYF. CDR3 nucleotide sequence: TGTGCCAGCAGTCGGCAGGGGGATCTGGAGACCCAGTACTTC.

Of note for this clonotype: The junction and the germline gene differ at one end; a read error may be behind it. The V and J genes are TRBV6-6 and TRBJ1-1, with D unresolved. The CDR3 extends over 11 amino acids. CDR1 is MNHNY, CDR2 SVGAGI, per germline (reference sequence). The CDR3 sequence: CASGLSTKAFF. In DNA, the CDR3 is TGTGCCAGCGGTCTTAGCACTAAAGCTTTCTTT.

This sequence joins TRBV20-1 and TRBJ1-5; D gene uncertain. This CDR3 has 14 residues. V shed 8 bases and J shed 1 base, with 15 bases lying between them. Germline CDR1 reads DFQATT; CDR2 reads SNEGSKA (reference sequence). Here the CDR3 DNA reads TGCAGTTCCCCCGGCGGGAGAAGCAATCAGCCCCAGCATTTT. This translates into CSSPGGRSNQPQHF.

There are a few counts of this clonotype. This chain links TRBV28 with TRBJ2-1, with D perhaps matching TRBD1 (6 bases). Germline CDR1 and CDR2: MDHEN and SYDVKM. V gave up 3 bases and J gave up 3 bases, with 12 bases separating them. This CDR3 has 15 amino acids. CDR3: CASSFTGRIYNEQFF. CDR3 DNA: TGTGCCAGCAGTTTTACAGGGCGAATCTACAATGAGCAGTTCTTC.

Only a few counts were recorded for this clonotype. The chain carries TRBV5-4 and TRBJ2-1, with D unresolved. The V end lost 1 base, the J end lost 7 bases, and 3 bases lay between the germline ends. The germline V gene has CDR1 SGHNT and CDR2 YYREEE (reference sequence). The CDR3 runs to 11 residues. CDR3 amino acids: CASSLLNEQFF. CDR3 DNA sequence: TGTGCCAGCAGCTTGTTAAATGAGCAGTTCTTC.

The CDR3 nucleotides are TGTGCCAGCATTGGAGAGCCGGGTTCACCCCTCCACTTT. Amino acid sequence: CASIGEPGSPLHF. The V gene is TRBV12-3 or TRBV12-4, the J gene TRBJ1-6; D gene ambiguous. Between the trimmed V and J ends, which lost 7 bases and 9 bases, there was a span of 13 bases. CDR3 length equals 13 residues.

This clonotype was counted many times. The chain has TRBV7-6 and TRBJ2-7; 8 bases are shared with TRBD1. Germline V CDR1 and CDR2: SGHVS, FNYEAQ. After removal of 6 bases from V and 5 bases from J, the junction contained 9 bases not matched to a gene. The CDR3 has 14 amino acids. The CDR3 DNA reads TGTGCCAGCAGTTTACAGGGGGTTGAAGACGAGCAGTACTTC. Encoded protein: CASSLQGVEDEQYF.

This clonotype occurred many times. The rearrangement joins TRBV29-1 to TRBJ2-3, with a tentative D call TRBD2 (7 bases). This CDR3 contains 13 residues. CDR1 is SQVTM, CDR2 ANQGSEA, per germline. The V end was cut by 4 bases, the J end by 5 bases, with 13 bases between. The CDR3 DNA reads TGCAGCGTTGTAAGGGGGGGCGGAGATACGCAGTATTTT. Translation: CSVVRGGGDTQYF.

This clonotype was picked up many times. This chain links TRBV6-5 with TRBJ2-1; 7 positions match TRBD2. This CDR3 is built from 15 residues. The germline gives CDR1 MNHEY, CDR2 SVGAGI. V gave up 2 bases and J gave up 6 bases; unmatched junction bases: 7. The CDR3 DNA reads as TGTGCCAGCAGTTACGGGGGGGGGATGAGCAATGAGCAGTTCTTC. It yields the protein CASSYGGGMSNEQFF.

This sequence joins TRBV20-1 and TRBJ1-1; D is undetermined. The V gene lost 2 bases and the J gene lost 3 bases, with 13 bases spanning the gap. CDR1 DFQATT and CDR2 SNEGSKA come from the germline V gene (reference sequence). The CDR3 consists of 14 residues. The chain's CDR3 is CSARPTTLDTEAFF. CDR3 DNA sequence: TGCAGTGCTAGACCCACCACGTTGGACACTGAAGCTTTCTTT.

The table lists this clonotype with many counts. CDR3 sequence: CASSSAVGGQPQHF. In nucleotides, the CDR3 is TGTGCCAGCAGCTCCGCGGTCGGGGGACAGCCCCAGCATTTT. V and J are TRBV7-9 and TRBJ1-5, with D maybe TRBD1 (5 bases). The ends were cut back, 4 bases at V and 7 bases at J, with 14 bases in the middle. This CDR3 region has 14 residues. Germline V lookup: CDR1 SEHNR, CDR2 FQNEAQ (reference sequence).

The chain uses TRBV28 and TRBJ1-6; 8 positions match TRBD1. J lost 8 bases, V lost 5 bases, and 8 bases had no gene match. The CDR3 sequence is 15 residues long. Germline-derived CDR1 and CDR2 are MDHEN and SYDVKM. CDR3 nucleotides: TGTGCCAGCAGTCTGAGGACAGGGAACGATTCACCCCTCCACTTT. Translated: CASSLRTGNDSPLHF.

The chain joins TRBV27 to TRBJ2-7, with 11 positions matching TRBD2. The CDR3 has 14 amino acids. V was pared by 7 bases and J by 2 bases, with 4 bases of the junction left unmatched. From germline, CDR1 is MNHEY and CDR2 SMNVEV (reference sequence). CDR3 sequence (DNA): TGTGCCAGCAAACTAGCGGGGGCCGCCTACGAGCAGTACTTC. Translation gives CASKLAGAAYEQYF.

This clonotype was seen a few times. V usage is TRBV19 and J usage is TRBJ2-3; 10 bases map to TRBD2. CDR1 and CDR2 (germline): LNHDA, SQIVND (reference sequence). The CDR3 has 15 residues. J lost 4 bases, V lost 8 bases, and 9 bases had no gene match. CDR3 region: CASRLAGPSADTQYF. The CDR3 coding sequence is TGTGCCAGTCGACTAGCGGGCCCTTCGGCAGATACGCAGTATTTT.

This chain uses TRBV20-1 with TRBJ2-1, with D maybe TRBD2 (7 bases). The V end was cut by 3 bases, the J end by 14 bases, with 17 bases between. This CDR3 contains 12 residues. Per germline, CDR1 DFQATT and CDR2 SNEGSKA (reference sequence). As DNA, the CDR3 is TGCAGTGCTAGTACGGCGGGGGCCCTGAAGTTCTTC. Amino acids: CSASTAGALKFF.

This clonotype has just a few counts. The rearrangement links TRBV27 to TRBJ1-4, with D possibly being TRBD1 (6 bases). The CDR3 runs to 15 residues. V was trimmed by 1 base and J by 2 bases, leaving 8 bases between them. Germline V gives CDR1 MNHEY, CDR2 SMNVEV (reference sequence). In nucleotides, the CDR3 is TGTGCCAGCAGTTTATTTAGGGGGACTAATGAAAAACTGTTTTTT. Its protein is CASSLFRGTNEKLFF.

The table lists this clonotype with many counts. V is TRBV6-1 and J is TRBJ2-7, with 7 bases matching TRBD1. This CDR3 is built from 16 residues. Germline V gene data show CDR1 as MNHNS and CDR2 as SASEGT. J gave up 6 bases and V 6 bases, and 17 bases lay outside the gene matches. The CDR3 DNA is TGTGCCAGCAGAATCAGACAGGGATCGATGGAGTCCGAGCAGTACTTC. Translation: CASRIRQGSMESEQYF.

This clonotype occurred a few times. The chain is built from TRBV5-1 and TRBJ1-5, with D tentatively TRBD1 (5 bases). CDR1 is SGHRS and CDR2 is YFSETQ in the germline V gene. Trimming took off 0 bases at V and 4 bases at J, with 11 bases between the two ends. This CDR3 contains 15 residues. The CDR3, as DNA: TGCGCCAGCAGCTTGGCACCAGGGCAAAATCAGCCCCAGCATTTT. Translated: CASSLAPGQNQPQHF.

In this sample, this clonotype turned up many times. The chain combines TRBV20-1 with TRBJ2-7; 7 bases are shared with TRBD1. The CDR3 is 13 residues long. The V and J ends lost 5 bases and 3 bases, in that order; junction bases with no gene match: 7. Germline V gene lookup returns CDR1 DFQATT and CDR2 SNEGSKA (reference sequence). This chain's CDR3 is CSAQGRDSYEQYF. Written as DNA, the CDR3 is TGCAGTGCTCAAGGCCGGGACAGCTACGAGCAGTACTTC.

This chain links TRBV29-1 with TRBJ1-2, with a tentative D call TRBD1 (6 bases). V lost 7 bases and J lost 4, with 16 bases in between. Germline assignment: CDR1 SQVTM and CDR2 ANQGSEA. CDR3 size: 13 residues. The CDR3: CSAEGEEAYGYTF. CDR3 DNA: TGCAGCGCTGAGGGGGAAGAGGCCTATGGCTACACCTTC.

This clonotype turned up a few times. The chain carries TRBV12-3 or TRBV12-4 and TRBJ2-3; TRBD2 matches at 8 bases. J lost 6 bases, V lost 3 bases, and 11 bases had no gene match. This CDR3 contains 16 residues. This chain's CDR3 is CASSFQRGPPADTQYF. The CDR3, as DNA: TGTGCCAGCAGTTTCCAGCGGGGGCCTCCCGCGGATACGCAGTATTTT.

Regarding this clonotype: This sequence may be a read error, since a much larger clone differs from it by one base. This sequence joins TRBV6-8 and TRBJ2-3; no clear D. In germline, CDR1 is MNHGY, CDR2 SAAAGT. The CDR3 sequence is 14 residues long. Trimming took off 11 bases at V and 6 bases at J, with 21 bases between the two ends. The CDR3 sequence is CAGALFPTSDTQYF. The CDR3 bases are TGTGCCGGCGCACTATTCCCGACAAGTGATACGCAGTATTTT.

This clonotype was detected many times. V usage is TRBV7-6 and J usage is TRBJ2-7; possibly TRBD1 for D (5 bases). CDR1 and CDR2 (germline): SGHVS, FNYEAQ. V was trimmed by 5 bases and J by 1 base, leaving 9 bases between them. This CDR3 spans 13 amino acids. The CDR3 loop is CASSATDSYEQYF. The CDR3 nucleotides are TGTGCCAGCAGCGCGACAGATTCCTACGAGCAGTACTTC.

This clonotype was counted many times. The V and J genes are TRBV28 and TRBJ2-7, with D possibly matching TRBD2 (5 bases). Germline CDR1 and CDR2: MDHEN and SYDVKM. The CDR3 consists of 12 residues. The ends were cut back, 6 bases at V and 3 bases at J, with 9 bases in the middle. The CDR3 loop is CASSGNNYEQYF. The CDR3 DNA sequence: TGTGCCAGCAGCGGGAACAACTACGAGCAGTACTTC. Variable domain in full (rest from reference TRBV28 and TRBJ2-7): DVKVTQSSRYLVKRTGEKVFLECVQDMDHENMFWYRQDPGLGLRLIYFSYDVKMKEKGDIPEGYSVSREKKERFSLILESASTNQTSMYLCASSGNNYEQYFGPGTRLTVT.

The genes are TRBV5-1 and TRBJ1-1, with D unresolved. The germline V gene has CDR1 SGHRS and CDR2 YFSETQ. The CDR3 is 14 amino acids. Trimming pared 3 bases from V and 4 bases from J, leaving 13 bases between. CDR3 DNA: TGCGCCAGCAGCTCCCCGGAAGAGGCCACTGAAGCTTTCTTT. Amino acid sequence: CASSSPEEATEAFF.

This clonotype was detected ten times or more. The chain joins TRBV7-6 to TRBJ2-3; TRBD2 matches 8 bases. The V segment lost 6 bases and the J segment 7 bases; nucleotides outside the gene matches: 9. Germline loops: CDR1 SGHVS, CDR2 FNYEAQ. The CDR3 spans 14 residues. The CDR3 nucleotides are TGTGCCAGCAGTTTACCGGGACTAGGCAATACGCAGTATTTT. This gives the protein CASSLPGLGNTQYF.